This entry lists 26 T cell receptor beta chains sequenced from one sample in a study of T cells in Graves' hyperthyroidism and ophthalmopathy. Amplification of TCR beta CDR3 regions was performed using RNA transcripts as template. The TCR CDR3 first-round RT-PCR relied on the HTBI primer set. TCRdb redid the calling of the multiplex PCR reads with MiXCR, one entry per CDR3 protein. This table has around 440,000 distinct CDR3 sequences, approximately 15% appearing once. The sample comprised blood. Receptor source: a woman in her late teens or twenties with Graves' hyperthyroidism.

This chain connects TRBV7-2 to TRBJ1-2; D is perhaps TRBD1 (6 bases). This CDR3 is 16 amino acids long. Germline loops: CDR1 SGHTA, CDR2 FQGNSA. V lost 6 bases to trimming and J lost 1 base, with 18 bases between them. CDR3 DNA sequence: TGTGCCAGCAGAAAGAGGGGGGACTCACGTAACTATGGCTACACCTTC. Residues: CASRKRGDSRNYGYTF.

V is TRBV4-3 and J is TRBJ2-2, with TRBD1 as a possible D gene (5 bases). This CDR3 is 16 amino acids long. The ends were cut back, 1 base at V and 0 bases at J, with 9 bases in the middle. Germline CDR1 reads LGHNA; CDR2 reads YSLEER. CDR3 nucleotide sequence: TGCGCCAGCAGCCAAGGGTCAGGGACGAACACCGGGGAGCTGTTTTTT. This sequence encodes CASSQGSGTNTGELFF.

The sample holds many counts of this clonotype. The genes are TRBV10-3 and TRBJ1-6, with D maybe TRBD1 (5 bases). Between the trimmed V and J ends, which lost 0 bases and 8 bases, there was a span of 14 bases. The length of the CDR3 is 16 residues. Germline loops: CDR1 ENHRY, CDR2 SYGVKD. The CDR3 reads CAISESGGEPDSPLHF. The CDR3 region has the DNA TGTGCCATCAGTGAGTCGGGGGGGGAACCGGATTCACCCCTCCACTTT.

This clonotype appeared a few times. The rearrangement uses TRBV9 and TRBJ2-5, with unresolved D. CDR1 and CDR2 (germline): SGDLS, YYNGEE. Trimming stripped 4 bases from V and 1 base from J, with 8 bases between. This CDR3 has 13 residues. CDR3: CASSFDTQETQYF. Here the CDR3 DNA reads TGTGCCAGCAGCTTTGACACCCAAGAGACCCAGTACTTC.

This clonotype was seen a handful of times. This chain links TRBV19 with TRBJ1-2; D gene unclear. Germline loops: CDR1 LNHDA, CDR2 SQIVND (reference sequence). V shed 6 bases and J shed 4 bases, with 18 bases lying between them. The CDR3 extends over 15 amino acids. Written as DNA, the CDR3 is TGTGCCAGTAGAGACCCGGGAGAAGGGTCCTATGGCTACACCTTC. Its translation is CASRDPGEGSYGYTF.

This chain joins TRBV7-8 and TRBJ2-1, with D possibly being TRBD2 (6 bases). The CDR3 sequence is 17 residues long. V dropped 4 bases and J dropped 3 bases, with 19 bases sitting between them. Germline CDR1 reads SGHVS; CDR2 reads FQNEAQ. CDR3 sequence reads: CASSSQTSFSLYNEQFF. Here the CDR3 DNA reads TGTGCCAGCAGCTCACAAACTAGCTTTTCCCTCTACAATGAGCAGTTCTTC.

The CDR3 sequence: CASSSFPSGEQYF. CDR3 DNA: TGCGCCAGCAGCTCCTTCCCTTCAGGGGAGCAGTACTTC. V is TRBV5-1 and J is TRBJ2-7, with D possibly TRBD1 on 5 matching bases. Looked up from germline, CDR1 is SGHRS and CDR2 is YFSETQ. V was shortened by 3 bases and J by 7 bases, with 14 bases between the two germline ends. The length of the CDR3 is 13 residues.

This clonotype has only a few counts. CDR3 nucleotide sequence: TGTGCCAGCAGCTTGGACGGACTCCAAACCTCTGGAAACACCATATATTTT. The encoded protein is CASSLDGLQTSGNTIYF. This chain connects TRBV5-5 to TRBJ1-3; D is uncertain. The germline V gene encodes CDR1 SGHKS and CDR2 YYEKEE (reference sequence). V lost 0 bases, J lost 0 bases, and 13 bases lay in between. The CDR3 totals 17 residues. Together with reference TRBV5-5 and TRBJ1-3, the CDR3 gives the full variable domain: DAGVTQSPTHLIKTRGQQVTLRCSPISGHKSVSWYQQVLGQGPQFIFQYYEKEERGRGNFPDRFSARQFPNYSSELNVNALLLGDSALYLCASSLDGLQTSGNTIYFGEGSWLTVV.

This clonotype was counted only a few times. The gene calls are TRBV7-9 and TRBJ2-1; the D call may be TRBD1 or TRBD2 (6 bases each). From germline, CDR1 is SEHNR and CDR2 FQNEAQ (reference sequence). The length of the CDR3 is 15 residues. V gave up 3 bases and J gave up 8 bases, with 17 bases separating them. The CDR3 is CASSFWPGGRYEQFF. In DNA form, the CDR3 reads TGTGCCAGCAGCTTTTGGCCCGGGGGCAGGTATGAGCAGTTCTTC.

V usage is TRBV20-1 and J usage is TRBJ1-2; TRBD1 agrees at 7 bases. This CDR3 comprises 12 residues. Germline V gene data show CDR1 as DFQATT and CDR2 as SNEGSKA (reference sequence). The chain's CDR3 is CRGGRANYGYTF. Written as DNA, the CDR3 is TGCAGAGGGGGCAGGGCTAACTATGGCTACACCTTC.

This clonotype was seen a few times. This sequence joins TRBV5-4 and TRBJ1-2, with TRBD1 matching 7 bases. This CDR3 is built from 14 residues. CDR1 is SGHNT and CDR2 is YYREEE in the germline V gene (reference sequence). Unmatched junction bases numbered 5, after V lost 1 base and J lost 5 bases. Here the CDR3 reads CASSLQGVPYGYTF. CDR3 sequence (DNA): TGTGCCAGCAGCTTGCAGGGGGTTCCGTATGGCTACACCTTC.

This clonotype has just a few counts. This chain uses TRBV6-1 with TRBJ2-6; 7 bases fit TRBD1. The CDR3 is made up of 16 amino acids. Germline V gene lookup returns CDR1 MNHNS and CDR2 SASEGT. V shed 6 bases, J shed 6 bases, and the junction held 11 bases outside the gene matches. In nucleotides, the CDR3 is TGTGCCAGCAGACCCCCCCGGGACAGCCCGGCCAACGTCCTGACTTTC. Encoded protein: CASRPPRDSPANVLTF.

A few counts support this clonotype. This sequence joins TRBV27 and TRBJ2-7, with D possibly called TRBD1 or TRBD2 (5 bases each). The CDR3 covers 14 residues. Germline V gene data show CDR1 as MNHEY and CDR2 as SMNVEV (reference sequence). Trimming took 4 bases from V and 2 from J, leaving 12 bases between them. The CDR3 is CASSWGSETYEQYF. DNA for the CDR3: TGTGCCAGCAGTTGGGGGTCGGAGACCTACGAGCAGTACTTC.

V usage is TRBV12-3 or TRBV12-4 and J usage is TRBJ2-1, with TRBD1 as a possible D gene (6 bases). The CDR3 extends over 13 amino acids. Trimming shortened V by 2 bases and J by 7 bases, and 9 bases separated the two germline ends. The DNA of the CDR3 is TGTGCCAGCAGTTTAATGCAGGGGAATGAGCAGTTCTTC. Protein sequence: CASSLMQGNEQFF.

This clonotype has a count of ten or more. The chain couples TRBV14 to TRBJ1-2; D might be TRBD1 (5 bases). Trimming took off 7 bases at V and 8 bases at J, with 17 bases between the two ends. The CDR3 consists of 13 residues. Per germline, CDR1 SGHDN and CDR2 FVKESK. CDR3 loop: CASTPGSGYGYTF. The CDR3 nucleotides are TGTGCCAGCACCCCAGGGTCAGGGTACGGCTACACCTTC. Together with reference TRBV14 and TRBJ1-2, the CDR3 gives the full variable domain: EAGVTQFPSHSVIEKGQTVTLRCDPISGHDNLYWYRRVMGKEIKFLLHFVKESKQDESGMPNNRFLAERTGGTYSTLKVQPAELEDSGVYFCASTPGSGYGYTFGSGTRLTVV.

This clonotype was found a few times. The V gene is TRBV27, the J gene TRBJ1-5; 9 bases agree with TRBD1. The CDR3 sequence is 15 residues long. CDR1 and CDR2 (germline): MNHEY, SMNVEV (reference sequence). V was clipped by 6 bases and J by 3 bases; unmatched bases: 6. CDR3 protein: CASRKDRGYNQPQHF. CDR3 coding DNA: TGTGCCAGCAGAAAAGACAGGGGGTACAATCAGCCCCAGCATTTT.

The chain has TRBV5-6 and TRBJ1-1; possible D gene TRBD1, 5 bases. V lost 0 bases and J 3 bases, leaving 9 bases between the germline ends. The CDR3 has 14 residues. Germline values: CDR1 SGHDT, CDR2 YYEEEE. The chain's CDR3 is CASSLVTDHTEAFF. CDR3 coding DNA: TGTGCCAGCAGCTTGGTGACAGACCACACTGAAGCTTTCTTT.

The table lists this clonotype with many counts. This sequence joins TRBV20-1 and TRBJ2-5, with 7 bases matching TRBD1. The CDR3 spans 16 residues. J was trimmed by 4 bases and V by 3 bases; bases with no gene match: 14. Germline CDR1 reads DFQATT; CDR2 reads SNEGSKA (reference sequence). The CDR3 is CSASRRQGSFGETQYF. The CDR3 region has the DNA TGCAGTGCTAGTAGAAGACAGGGTAGTTTTGGAGAGACCCAGTACTTC.

This clonotype was seen repeatedly, ten times or more. The rearrangement uses TRBV15 and TRBJ1-4; the D gene is possibly TRBD1 (5 bases). CDR1 LNHNV and CDR2 YYDKDF come from the germline V gene (reference sequence). The CDR3 covers 14 residues. The ends were cut back, 0 bases at V and 12 bases at J, with 14 bases in the middle. The CDR3 bases are TGTGCCACCAGCAGAGATCGGGATGGGGGGGAACTGTTTTTT. Residues: CATSRDRDGGELFF.

This clonotype showed up many times. This chain uses TRBV5-6 with TRBJ2-5, with D perhaps TRBD2 (7 bases). Trimming left V 0 bases short and J 1 base short, with 10 bases between. In germline, CDR1 is SGHDT, CDR2 YYEEEE. The CDR3 length is 15 residues. For the CDR3, the DNA is TGTGCCAGCAGCTTGGTTCGGGGGGCCCAAGAGACCCAGTACTTC. This gives the protein CASSLVRGAQETQYF.

This clonotype was picked up many times. The rearrangement links TRBV20-1 to TRBJ2-7; D is possibly TRBD1 (5 bases). Germline loops: CDR1 DFQATT, CDR2 SNEGSKA (reference sequence). This CDR3 is built from 13 residues. Trimming removed 3 bases at V and 2 bases at J, with 11 bases between. The DNA of the CDR3 is TGCAGTGCTAGTAACAGGTTTACCTACGAGCAGTACTTC. Its translation is CSASNRFTYEQYF.

This clonotype came up many times. The chain combines TRBV3-1 with TRBJ2-5; 8 nucleotides line up with TRBD1. V shed 5 bases and J 5 bases; nucleotides not matched to a gene: 4. The CDR3 runs to 13 residues. Germline V gene lookup returns CDR1 LGHDT and CDR2 YNNKEL (reference sequence). The CDR3 sequence is CASSKGTGETQYF. CDR3 DNA sequence: TGTGCCAGCAGCAAAGGGACAGGCGAGACCCAGTACTTC.

This clonotype was observed at least ten times. The V call is TRBV5-1, the J call TRBJ2-5, with D possibly being TRBD1 (5 bases). V was pared by 4 bases and J by 4 bases, with 17 bases between. In germline, CDR1 is SGHRS, CDR2 YFSETQ. The CDR3 extends over 15 amino acids. The CDR3: CASSEAGILRETQYF. Here the CDR3 DNA reads TGCGCCAGCAGCGAAGCAGGGATACTACGAGAGACCCAGTACTTC.

On this clonotype: At one end the junction does not follow the germline gene, possibly because of a read error. V and J are TRBV11-2 and TRBJ1-4, with D possibly matching TRBD1 (6 bases). The CDR3 covers 15 residues. In germline, CDR1 is SGHAT, CDR2 FQNNGV. CDR3 loop: CASSSTGWDNEKLFF. As DNA, the CDR3 is TGTGCCAGCAGCTCGACAGGATGGGATAATGAAAAACTGTTTTTC. Complete variable domain (other parts from reference TRBV11-2 and TRBJ1-4): EAGVAQSPRYKIIEKRQSVAFWCNPISGHATLYWYQQILGQGPKLLIQFQNNGVVDDSQLPKDRFSAERLKGVDSTLKIQPAKLEDSAVYLCASSSTGWDNEKLFFGSGTQLSVL.

The chain has TRBV20-1 and TRBJ1-4; the D gene is possibly TRBD1 (5 bases). Trimming pared 0 bases from V and 3 bases from J, leaving 11 bases between. The CDR3 is 15 residues long. Germline CDR1 is DFQATT and CDR2 is SNEGSKA (reference sequence). The CDR3 reads CSARDGADPNEKLFF. CDR3 bases: TGCAGTGCTAGAGATGGGGCAGATCCTAATGAAAAACTGTTTTTT.

This clonotype was detected once. This chain connects TRBV20-1 to TRBJ2-4; D possibly corresponds to TRBD1 (7 bases). Trimming took 3 bases from V and 4 from J, leaving 34 bases between them. This CDR3 has 21 amino acids. Germline CDR1 and CDR2: DFQATT and SNEGSKA (reference sequence). The CDR3 protein is CSARTYLTGSGTGGMKNIQYF. The CDR3 DNA sequence: TGCAGTGCTAGGACTTATCTGACAGGGTCCGGGACTGGCGGGATGAAAAACATTCAGTACTTC.